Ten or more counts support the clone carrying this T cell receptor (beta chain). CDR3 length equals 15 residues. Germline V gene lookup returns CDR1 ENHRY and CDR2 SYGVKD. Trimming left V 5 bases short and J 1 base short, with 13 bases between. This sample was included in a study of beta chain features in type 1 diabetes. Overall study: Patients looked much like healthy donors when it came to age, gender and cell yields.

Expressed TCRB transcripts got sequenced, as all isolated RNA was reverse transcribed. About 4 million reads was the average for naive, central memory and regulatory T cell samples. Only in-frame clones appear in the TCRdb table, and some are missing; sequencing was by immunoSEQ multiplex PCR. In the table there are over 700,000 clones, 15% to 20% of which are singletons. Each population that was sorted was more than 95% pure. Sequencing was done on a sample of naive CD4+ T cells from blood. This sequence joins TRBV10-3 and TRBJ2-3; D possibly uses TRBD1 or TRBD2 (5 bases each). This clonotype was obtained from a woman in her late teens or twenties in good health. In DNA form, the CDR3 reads TGTGCCATCAGTCCTGCCGGGACCCGCACAGATACGCAGTATTTT. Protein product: CAISPAGTRTDTQYF.